The clone carrying this TCR beta chain was seen at least ten times. The data belong to a study of read filtering for tumor transcriptome and immune sequencing. Study-wide background: The cohort had more than 16 men and around 15 women aged about 45 to 80, mean approximately 66 years. About 8 patients were R-ISS I, about 16 were R-ISS II, over 5 were R-ISS III.

Molecular barcoded adaptors covering alpha/delta and beta/gamma chains were used on 400 to 450 ng RNA. TCRdb re-called the reads with MiXCR, one entry per CDR3 protein. The sample yields around 130,000 distinct CDR3 sequences, 10% to 15% seen once. This CDR3 is 15 amino acids long. Germline-derived CDR1 and CDR2 are MNHEY and SMNVEV (reference sequence). Germline trimming cut 5 bases from V and 8 bases from J; bases unmatched to any gene: 12. Sampling of bone marrow took place during active disease in every patient. The clonotype originates from a donor at least 40 years old with multiple myeloma. The chain employs TRBV27 and TRBJ2-1; TRBD1 matches at 7 bases. Source material: a population of CD138-negative cells sorted from bone marrow. The CDR3 sequence: CASSRDSYYNYEQFF. For the CDR3, the DNA is TGTGCCAGCAGTCGGGACAGCTACTACAACTATGAGCAGTTCTTC.